Shown below are 11 T cell receptor beta chains from a single sample sequenced in a study of T cells after yellow fever vaccination. TCRdb re-called the 5' RACE reads with MiXCR, one entry per CDR3 protein. The table includes hundreds of thousands of distinct CDR3 sequences, roughly 13% detected once. The source was PBMCs, collected on the day of the yellow fever booster vaccination. The receptors stem from a man aged 25 to 40 who received the YFV17D yellow fever vaccine.

The genes are TRBV5-6 and TRBJ2-1; 9 nucleotides agree with TRBD2. Germline V gene data show CDR1 as SGHDT and CDR2 as YYEEEE. V trimming: 4 bases; J trimming: 5 bases; junction bases outside the gene matches: 7. This CDR3 comprises 15 residues. CDR3 bases: TGTGCCAGCAGCACAGTAGGACTAGCGAACAATGAGCAGTTCTTC. Protein sequence: CASSTVGLANNEQFF.

This sequence joins TRBV3-1 and TRBJ1-4; no clear D gene. Germline CDR1 and CDR2: LGHDT and YNNKEL (reference sequence). V lost 8 bases, J lost 7 bases, and 17 bases lay in between. The length of the CDR3 is 14 residues. The CDR3: CASEATGRGEKLFF. CDR3 nucleotides: TGTGCCAGCGAGGCCACCGGACGGGGTGAAAAACTGTTTTTT. Filled out from reference TRBV3-1 and TRBJ1-4, the complete variable domain reads DTAVSQTPKYLVTQMGNDKSIKCEQNLGHDTMYWYKQDSKKFLKIMFSYNNKELIINETVPNRFSPKSPDKAHLNLHINSLELGDSAVYFCASEATGRGEKLFFGSGTQLSVL.

The rearrangement links TRBV7-9 to TRBJ1-1, with D uncertain. CDR1 and CDR2 from the germline V gene are SEHNR and FQNEAQ (reference sequence). The CDR3 runs 15 residues. Trimming pared 2 bases from V and 1 base from J, leaving 11 bases between. The CDR3 DNA reads as TGTGCCAGCAGCTTACAAAGGGCTGGGAACACTGAAGCTTTCTTT. This translates into CASSLQRAGNTEAFF. Together with reference TRBV7-9 and TRBJ1-1, the CDR3 gives the full variable domain: DTGVSQNPRHKITKRGQNVTFRCDPISEHNRLYWYRQTLGQGPEFLTYFQNEAQLEKSRLLSDRFSAERPKGSFSTLEIQRTEQGDSAMYLCASSLQRAGNTEAFFGQGTRLTVV.

This clonotype has just a few counts. The chain links TRBV29-1 to TRBJ2-5; TRBD1 is a possible D gene (5 bases). CDR3 size: 15 residues. In germline, CDR1 is SQVTM, CDR2 ANQGSEA. The ends were cut back, 0 bases at V and 3 bases at J, with 14 bases in the middle. DNA for the CDR3: TGCAGCGTTGAAGAGCCAGGGATGCGCGAAGAGACCCAGTACTTC. Residues: CSVEEPGMREETQYF.

The chain carries TRBV6-2 or TRBV6-3 and TRBJ2-1, with TRBD2 matching 9 bases. J lost 4 bases, V lost 6 bases, and 7 bases had no gene match. The germline V gene has CDR1 MNHEY and CDR2 SVGEGT. The CDR3 loop spans 15 amino acids. CDR3 sequence: CASSVLAGSYNEQFF. The CDR3 DNA is TGTGCCAGCAGCGTACTAGCGGGCTCATACAATGAGCAGTTCTTC.

This clonotype has only a few counts. The rearrangement uses TRBV27 and TRBJ1-5; D ambiguous. Germline CDR1 reads MNHEY; CDR2 reads SMNVEV (reference sequence). CDR3 length: 13 residues. Deletions cut 5 bases from V and 6 bases from J, with 11 bases between. CDR3 in amino acids: CASSPSTGQPQHF. CDR3 sequence (DNA): TGTGCCAGCAGTCCCTCGACCGGTCAGCCCCAGCATTTT.

This chain links TRBV20-1 with TRBJ2-1; 7 positions agree with TRBD2. In germline, CDR1 is DFQATT, CDR2 SNEGSKA (reference sequence). The CDR3 has 14 residues. Unmatched junction bases numbered 5, after V lost 5 bases and J lost 1 base. CDR3 in DNA: TGCAGTGCTCGACGGGGGGAGTCCTACAATGAGCAGTTCTTC. It encodes CSARRGESYNEQFF.

CDR3 region: CASSLFAGEPDEQFF. In DNA form, the CDR3 reads TGTGCCAGCAGCTTATTTGCGGGAGAACCCGATGAGCAGTTCTTC. V is TRBV11-2 and J is TRBJ2-1; 7 nucleotides agree with TRBD2. The CDR3 runs to 15 residues. Germline CDR1 SGHAT, CDR2 FQNNGV. V gave up 2 bases and J gave up 8 bases; unmatched junction bases: 9.

This clonotype occurred many times. The chain links TRBV5-1 to TRBJ2-2, with TRBD1 matching 7 bases. J lost 3 bases, V lost 7 bases, and 3 bases had no gene match. Per the germline V gene, CDR1 is SGHRS and CDR2 is YFSETQ. This CDR3 comprises 13 residues. The CDR3 DNA sequence: TGCGCCAGCCGACAGGGCGACACCGGGGAGCTGTTTTTT. Amino acid sequence: CASRQGDTGELFF.

This clonotype was observed a handful of times. This chain links TRBV19 with TRBJ2-1, with 10 bases fitting TRBD1. Trimming removed 10 bases from V and 6 bases from J; junction bases left unmatched: 9. Germline V gene lookup returns CDR1 LNHDA and CDR2 SQIVND (reference sequence). CDR3 size: 14 residues. The CDR3 sequence: CATDPGQGFNEQFF. CDR3 coding DNA: TGTGCCACCGATCCGGGACAGGGGTTCAATGAGCAGTTCTTC.

In this sample, this clonotype turned up a few times. The chain uses TRBV6-5 and TRBJ1-1; D gene unclear. Between the trimmed V and J ends, which lost 2 bases and 3 bases, there was a span of 10 bases. Looked up from germline, CDR1 is MNHEY and CDR2 is SVGAGI. The CDR3 consists of 14 residues. The CDR3 protein is CASSYTVAYTEAFF. CDR3 in DNA: TGTGCCAGCAGTTACACCGTAGCGTACACTGAAGCTTTCTTT.